The sequence of this T cell receptor (beta chain) was determined in a study of CD8+CD57+ T cells in acquired aplastic anemia. Profiles of TCR beta VDJ and CDR3 were generated from a genomic DNA template. Each CDR3 protein is one row after TCRdb ran MiXCR on the reads. This sample has roughly 250,000 distinct CDR3 sequences, with around 82% found just once. The authors sequenced patients whose flow cytometry had shown CD8+CD57+ cell expansion. Study results and caveats: With respect to CD8+ Simpson's diversity, patients and controls did not differ significantly.

This clonotype was seen once. Its antigen is unidentified. One junction end disagrees with the germline gene, perhaps due to a read error. The CDR3 is 15 residues long. The germline V gene has CDR1 SGHVS and CDR2 FQNEAQ. Sequenced input: sorted CD4+, CD8+, or CD8+CD57+ T cells (not recorded which) from PBMCs. The chain is built from TRBV7-8 and TRBJ1-2; D is uncertain. The TCR sequence derives from a human donor with aplastic anemia. CDR3 sequence (DNA): TGTGCCAGCAGCTTGGGTGGAGGGCCAAACTCTGGCTATACCTTC. Residues: CASSLGGGPNSGYTF.